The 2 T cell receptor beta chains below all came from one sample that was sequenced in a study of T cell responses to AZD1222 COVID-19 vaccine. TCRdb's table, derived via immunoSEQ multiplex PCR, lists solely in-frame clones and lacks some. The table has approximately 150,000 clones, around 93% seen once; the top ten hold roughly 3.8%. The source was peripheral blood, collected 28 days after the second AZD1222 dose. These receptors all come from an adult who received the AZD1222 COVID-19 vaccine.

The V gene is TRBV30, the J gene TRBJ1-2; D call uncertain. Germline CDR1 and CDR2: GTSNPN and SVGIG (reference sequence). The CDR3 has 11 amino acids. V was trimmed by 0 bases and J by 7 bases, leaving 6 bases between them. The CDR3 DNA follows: TGTGCCTGGAGTGTACGGGTTGGCTACACCTTC. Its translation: CAWSVRVGYTF.

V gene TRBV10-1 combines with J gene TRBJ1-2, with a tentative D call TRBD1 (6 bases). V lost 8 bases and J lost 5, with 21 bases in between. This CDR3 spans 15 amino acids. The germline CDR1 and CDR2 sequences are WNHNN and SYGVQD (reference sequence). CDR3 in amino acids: CASWGRVFLRYGYTF. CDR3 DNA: TGCGCCAGCTGGGGGCGGGTCTTTCTTCGGTATGGCTACACCTTC.